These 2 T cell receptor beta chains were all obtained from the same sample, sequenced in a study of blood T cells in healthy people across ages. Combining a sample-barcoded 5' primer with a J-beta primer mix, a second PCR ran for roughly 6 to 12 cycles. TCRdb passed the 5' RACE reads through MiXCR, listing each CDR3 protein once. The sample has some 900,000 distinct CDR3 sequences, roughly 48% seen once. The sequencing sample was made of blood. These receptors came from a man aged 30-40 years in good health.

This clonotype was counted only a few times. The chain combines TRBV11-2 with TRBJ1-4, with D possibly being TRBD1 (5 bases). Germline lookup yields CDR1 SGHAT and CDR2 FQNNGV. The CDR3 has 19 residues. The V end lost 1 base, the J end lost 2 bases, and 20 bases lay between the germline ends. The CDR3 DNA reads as TGTGCCAGCAGCTTAGTCCGGACAAACCCTAATAAGACTAATGAAAAACTGTTTTTT. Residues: CASSLVRTNPNKTNEKLFF.

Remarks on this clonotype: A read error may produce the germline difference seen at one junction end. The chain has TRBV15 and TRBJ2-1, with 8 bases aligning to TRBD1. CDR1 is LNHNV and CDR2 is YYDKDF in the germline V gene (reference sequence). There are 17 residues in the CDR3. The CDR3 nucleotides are TGTGCCACTAGCAACCCCCAGGAGACAGGGGACTACAATGAGCAGTTCTTC. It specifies CATSNPQETGDYNEQFF.